This record concerns one TCR beta chain sequence. The entry originates in a study of blood T cell repertoires in COVID-19. Study-level information: The United States, Italy and Spain provided the acute and convalescent COVID-19 samples. T cells, B-cell-depleted T cells, or PBMCs supplied cDNA or gDNA.

This CDR3 contains 16 residues. CDR1 and CDR2 (germline): ENHRY, SYGVKD. V trimming: 7 bases; J trimming: 4 bases; junction bases outside the gene matches: 8. Methods used by the authors: Amplification of reference gene primers provided the estimated nucleated cell counts. The assay was immunoSEQ multiplex PCR, and TCRdb's table has in-frame clones only and misses some. V and J calls and clone size are copied from that table; D and trimming were computed from the DNA. The sample contains approximately 130,000 clones, 75% to 90% of which appear only once. V usage is TRBV10-3 and J usage is TRBJ2-1; 12 nucleotides match TRBD2. Sequenced input: peripheral blood. The clonotype comes from a woman aged 50 to 60 who had recovered from COVID-19. CDR3 amino acids: CAITASGGASYNEQFF. CDR3 nucleotides: TGTGCCATCACCGCTAGCGGGGGGGCTTCGTACAATGAGCAGTTCTTC.